This T cell receptor (beta chain) originates from a study of T cells in Graves' hyperthyroidism and ophthalmopathy. Overall study: At the time of initial diagnosis and before any treatment, peripheral blood was collected.

The CDR3 regions of TCR beta were amplified from RNA transcripts. A first-round RT-PCR of the TCR CDR3 used the HTBI primer set. TCRdb redid the calling of the multiplex PCR reads with MiXCR, one entry per CDR3 protein. The profile shows some 320,000 distinct CDR3 sequences, roughly an eighth of them singletons. On this clonotype itself: The antigen is undetermined.

Overall study findings and caveats: The authors' 13 V-J model separated ophthalmopathy from stable hyperthyroidism. Progression to ophthalmopathy was predicted a median of roughly 6.5 months early.

Patients having uncontrolled infection, another autoimmune disease, pregnancy or lactation were not included. V shed 7 bases and J 13 bases; nucleotides not matched to a gene: 20. This CDR3 contains 15 residues. The germline gives CDR1 SQVTM, CDR2 ANQGSEA. The sequence derives from a middle-aged woman with Graves' ophthalmopathy. The sample was blood. The V gene is TRBV29-1, the J gene TRBJ2-2; 8 bases match TRBD1. CDR3 bases: TGCAGCGCCCTCCAGACAGGGGAACTAGGGAGTGGGCTGTTTTTT. It yields the protein CSALQTGELGSGLFF.